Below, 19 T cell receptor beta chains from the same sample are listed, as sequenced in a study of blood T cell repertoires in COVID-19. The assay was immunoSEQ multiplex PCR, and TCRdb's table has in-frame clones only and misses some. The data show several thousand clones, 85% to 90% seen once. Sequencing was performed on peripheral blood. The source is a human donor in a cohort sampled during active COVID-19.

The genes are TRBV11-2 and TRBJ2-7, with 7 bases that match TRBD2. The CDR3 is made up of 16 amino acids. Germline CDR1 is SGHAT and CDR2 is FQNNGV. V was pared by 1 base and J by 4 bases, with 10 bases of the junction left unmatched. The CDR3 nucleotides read TGTGCCAGCAGCTTAGTGGAGGCGGGAGTCGGATACGAGCAGTACTTC. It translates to CASSLVEAGVGYEQYF. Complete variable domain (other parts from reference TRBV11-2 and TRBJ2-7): EAGVAQSPRYKIIEKRQSVAFWCNPISGHATLYWYQQILGQGPKLLIQFQNNGVVDDSQLPKDRFSAERLKGVDSTLKIQPAKLEDSAVYLCASSLVEAGVGYEQYFGPGTRLTVT.

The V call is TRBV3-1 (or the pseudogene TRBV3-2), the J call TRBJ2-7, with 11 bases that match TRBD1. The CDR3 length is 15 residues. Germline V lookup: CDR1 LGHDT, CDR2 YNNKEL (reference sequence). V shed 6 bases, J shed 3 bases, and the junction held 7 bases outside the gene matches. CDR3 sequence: CASSGQGAIGYEQYF. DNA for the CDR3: TGTGCCAGCAGTGGACAGGGGGCGATTGGCTACGAGCAGTACTTC.

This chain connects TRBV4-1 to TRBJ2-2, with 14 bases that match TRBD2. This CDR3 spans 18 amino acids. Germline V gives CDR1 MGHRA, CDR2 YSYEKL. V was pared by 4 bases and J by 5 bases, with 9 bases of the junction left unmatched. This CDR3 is CASSRGLAGVGGTGELFF. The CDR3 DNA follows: TGCGCCAGCAGCCGGGGACTAGCGGGAGTGGGAGGAACCGGGGAGCTGTTTTTT.

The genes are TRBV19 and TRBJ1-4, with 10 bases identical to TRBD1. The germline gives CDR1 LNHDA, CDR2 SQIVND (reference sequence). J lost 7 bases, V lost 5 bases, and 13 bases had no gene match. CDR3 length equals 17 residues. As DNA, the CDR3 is TGTGCCAGTAGTCCGACCGGGACAGGGGTATCGAGTGAAAAACTGTTTTTT. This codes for CASSPTGTGVSSEKLFF.

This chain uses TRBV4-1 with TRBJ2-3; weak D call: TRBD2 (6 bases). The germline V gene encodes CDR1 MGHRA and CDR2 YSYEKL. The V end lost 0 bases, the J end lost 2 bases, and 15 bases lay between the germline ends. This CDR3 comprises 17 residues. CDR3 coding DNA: TGCGCCAGCAGCCAAGACAGAGGGACTTTTTCCACAGATACGCAGTATTTT. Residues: CASSQDRGTFSTDTQYF.

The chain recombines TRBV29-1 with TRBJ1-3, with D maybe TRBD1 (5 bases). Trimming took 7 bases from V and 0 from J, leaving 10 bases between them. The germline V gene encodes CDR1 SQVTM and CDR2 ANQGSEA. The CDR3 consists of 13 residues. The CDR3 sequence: CSAGHNSGNTIYF. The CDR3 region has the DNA TGCAGCGCTGGACACAACTCTGGAAACACCATATATTTT. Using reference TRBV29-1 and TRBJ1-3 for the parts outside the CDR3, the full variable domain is SAVISQKPSRDICQRGTSLTIQCQVDSQVTMMFWYRQQPGQSLTLIATANQGSEATYESGFVIDKFPISRPNLTFSTLTVSNMSPEDSSIYLCSAGHNSGNTIYFGEGSWLTVV.

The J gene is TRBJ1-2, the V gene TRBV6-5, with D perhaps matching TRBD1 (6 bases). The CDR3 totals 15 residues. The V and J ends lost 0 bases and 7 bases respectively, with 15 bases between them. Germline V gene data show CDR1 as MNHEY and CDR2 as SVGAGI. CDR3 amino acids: CASSYSQGSLRGYTF. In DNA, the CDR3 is TGTGCCAGCAGTTACTCGCAGGGGAGTCTACGTGGCTACACCTTC.

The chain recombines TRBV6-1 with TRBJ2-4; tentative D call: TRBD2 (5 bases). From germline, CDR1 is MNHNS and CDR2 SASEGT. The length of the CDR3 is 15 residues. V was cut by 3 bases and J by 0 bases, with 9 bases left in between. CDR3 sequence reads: CASSEAGIAKNIQYF. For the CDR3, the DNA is TGTGCCAGCAGTGAGGCGGGTATAGCCAAAAACATTCAGTACTTC.

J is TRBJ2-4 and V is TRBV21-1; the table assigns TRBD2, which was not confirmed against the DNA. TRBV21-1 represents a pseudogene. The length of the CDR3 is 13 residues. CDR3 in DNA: TGTGCCAGCACCCTAGCGAGCGAAAACATTCAGTACTTC. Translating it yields CASTLASENIQYF.

This CDR3 is CASSSHPLREQYF. The CDR3 bases are TGTGCCAGCAGCTCTCATCCTCTTCGGGAGCAGTACTTC. The chain combines TRBV7-9 with TRBJ2-7; D remains ambiguous. V was clipped by 4 bases and J by 7 bases, with 14 bases between them. Germline V gene sequence: CDR1 SEHNR, CDR2 FQNEAQ (reference sequence). This CDR3 contains 13 residues.

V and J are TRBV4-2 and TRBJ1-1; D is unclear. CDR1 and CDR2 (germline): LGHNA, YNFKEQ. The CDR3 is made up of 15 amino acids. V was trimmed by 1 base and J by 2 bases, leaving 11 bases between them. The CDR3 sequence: CASSQGVGDNTEAFF. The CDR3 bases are TGTGCCAGCAGCCAAGGGGTGGGAGATAACACTGAAGCTTTCTTT.

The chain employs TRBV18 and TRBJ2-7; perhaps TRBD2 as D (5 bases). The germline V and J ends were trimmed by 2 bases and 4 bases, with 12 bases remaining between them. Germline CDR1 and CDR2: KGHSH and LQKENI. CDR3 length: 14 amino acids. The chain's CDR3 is CASSPNSGTYEQYF. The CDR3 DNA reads TGTGCCAGCTCACCAAATTCGGGAACTTACGAGCAGTACTTC.

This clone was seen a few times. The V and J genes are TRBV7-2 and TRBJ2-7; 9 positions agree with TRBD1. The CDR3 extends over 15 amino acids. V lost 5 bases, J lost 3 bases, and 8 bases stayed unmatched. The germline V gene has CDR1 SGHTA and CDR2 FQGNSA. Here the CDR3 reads CASSGPGTGYYEQYF. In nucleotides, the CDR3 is TGTGCCAGCAGCGGGCCGGGGACAGGGTACTACGAGCAGTACTTC.

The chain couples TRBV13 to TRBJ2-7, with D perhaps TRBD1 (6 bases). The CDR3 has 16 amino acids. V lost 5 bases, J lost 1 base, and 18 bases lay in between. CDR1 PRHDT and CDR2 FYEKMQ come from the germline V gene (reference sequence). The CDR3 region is CASSKRDTTRSYEQYF. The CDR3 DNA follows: TGTGCCAGCAGCAAACGGGACACTACCAGGTCCTACGAGCAGTACTTC.

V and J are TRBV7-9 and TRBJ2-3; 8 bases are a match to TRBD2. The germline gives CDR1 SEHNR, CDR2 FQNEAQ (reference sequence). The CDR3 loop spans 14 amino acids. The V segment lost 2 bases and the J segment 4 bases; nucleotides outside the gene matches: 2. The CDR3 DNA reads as TGTGCCAGCAGCTTAAGCGGGAGCGCAGATACGCAGTATTTT. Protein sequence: CASSLSGSADTQYF.

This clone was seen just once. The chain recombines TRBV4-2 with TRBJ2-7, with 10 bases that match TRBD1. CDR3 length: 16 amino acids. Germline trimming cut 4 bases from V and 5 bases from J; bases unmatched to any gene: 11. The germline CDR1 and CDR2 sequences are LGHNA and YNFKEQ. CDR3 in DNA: TGTGCCAGCAGCCCACCCCCGGGACAGGGGATCAACGAGCAGTACTTC. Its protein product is CASSPPPGQGINEQYF.

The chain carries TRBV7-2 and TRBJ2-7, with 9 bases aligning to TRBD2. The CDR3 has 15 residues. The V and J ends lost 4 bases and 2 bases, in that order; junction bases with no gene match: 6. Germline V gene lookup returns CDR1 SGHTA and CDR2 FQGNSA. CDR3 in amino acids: CASSSQRGVAYEQYF. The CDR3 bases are TGTGCCAGCAGCTCCCAGCGGGGGGTAGCCTACGAGCAGTACTTC. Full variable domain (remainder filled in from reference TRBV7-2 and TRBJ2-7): GAGVSQSPSNKVTEKGKDVELRCDPISGHTALYWYRQSLGQGLEFLIYFQGNSAPDKSGLPSDRFSAERTGGSVSTLTIQRTQQEDSAVYLCASSSQRGVAYEQYFGPGTRLTVT.

Here the CDR3 reads CASSPPGGLLTHQPQHF. CDR3 DNA: TGTGCCAGCAGTCCACCAGGGGGGTTGCTAACTCATCAGCCCCAGCATTTT. This chain connects TRBV28 to TRBJ1-5; 7 bases fit TRBD1. CDR3 size: 17 residues. The germline V gene encodes CDR1 MDHEN and CDR2 SYDVKM. With V trimmed by 5 bases and J by 5 bases, 15 bases remained unmatched. The full variable domain, with the rest looked up from reference TRBV28 and TRBJ1-5, is DVKVTQSSRYLVKRTGEKVFLECVQDMDHENMFWYRQDPGLGLRLIYFSYDVKMKEKGDIPEGYSVSREKKERFSLILESASTNQTSMYLCASSPPGGLLTHQPQHFGDGTRLSIL.

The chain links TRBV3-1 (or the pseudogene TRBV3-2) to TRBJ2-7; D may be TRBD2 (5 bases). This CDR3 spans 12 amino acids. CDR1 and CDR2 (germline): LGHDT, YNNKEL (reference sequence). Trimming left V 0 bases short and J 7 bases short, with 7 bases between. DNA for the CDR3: TGTGCCAGCAGCCAAGATGGGAGTGAGCAGTACTTC. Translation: CASSQDGSEQYF.